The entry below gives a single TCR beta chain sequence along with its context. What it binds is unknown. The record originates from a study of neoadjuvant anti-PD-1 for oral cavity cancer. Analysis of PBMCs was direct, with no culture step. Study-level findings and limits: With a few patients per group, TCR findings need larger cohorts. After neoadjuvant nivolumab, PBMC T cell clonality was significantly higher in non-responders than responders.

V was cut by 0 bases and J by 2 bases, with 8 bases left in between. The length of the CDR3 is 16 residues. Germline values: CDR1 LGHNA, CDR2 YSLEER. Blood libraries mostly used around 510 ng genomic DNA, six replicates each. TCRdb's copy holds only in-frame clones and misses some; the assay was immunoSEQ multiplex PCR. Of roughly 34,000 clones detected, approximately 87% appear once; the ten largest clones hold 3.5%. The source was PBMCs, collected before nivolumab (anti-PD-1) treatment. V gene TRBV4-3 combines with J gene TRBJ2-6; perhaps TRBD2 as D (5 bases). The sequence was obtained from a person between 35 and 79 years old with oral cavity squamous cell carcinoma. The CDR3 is CASSQDAGAGANVLTF. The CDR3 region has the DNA TGCGCCAGCAGCCAAGATGCGGGCGCTGGGGCCAACGTCCTGACTTTC.